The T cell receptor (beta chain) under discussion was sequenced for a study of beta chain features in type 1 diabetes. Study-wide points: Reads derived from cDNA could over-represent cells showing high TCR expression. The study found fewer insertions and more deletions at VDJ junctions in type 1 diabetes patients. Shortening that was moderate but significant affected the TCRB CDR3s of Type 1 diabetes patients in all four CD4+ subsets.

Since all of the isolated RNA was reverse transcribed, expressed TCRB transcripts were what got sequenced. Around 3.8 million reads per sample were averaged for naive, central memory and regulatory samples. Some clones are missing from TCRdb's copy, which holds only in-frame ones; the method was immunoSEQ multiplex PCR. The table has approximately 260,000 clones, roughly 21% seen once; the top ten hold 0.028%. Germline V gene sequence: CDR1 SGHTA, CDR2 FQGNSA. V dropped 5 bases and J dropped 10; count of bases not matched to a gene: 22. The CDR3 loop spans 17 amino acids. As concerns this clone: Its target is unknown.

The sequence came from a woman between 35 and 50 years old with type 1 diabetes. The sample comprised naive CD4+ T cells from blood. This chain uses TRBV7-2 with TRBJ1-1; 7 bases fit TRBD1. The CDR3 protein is CASSPRQGPLGVHRAFF. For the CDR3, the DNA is TGTGCCAGCAGCCCTCGACAGGGTCCCCTTGGGGTTCATCGAGCTTTCTTT.